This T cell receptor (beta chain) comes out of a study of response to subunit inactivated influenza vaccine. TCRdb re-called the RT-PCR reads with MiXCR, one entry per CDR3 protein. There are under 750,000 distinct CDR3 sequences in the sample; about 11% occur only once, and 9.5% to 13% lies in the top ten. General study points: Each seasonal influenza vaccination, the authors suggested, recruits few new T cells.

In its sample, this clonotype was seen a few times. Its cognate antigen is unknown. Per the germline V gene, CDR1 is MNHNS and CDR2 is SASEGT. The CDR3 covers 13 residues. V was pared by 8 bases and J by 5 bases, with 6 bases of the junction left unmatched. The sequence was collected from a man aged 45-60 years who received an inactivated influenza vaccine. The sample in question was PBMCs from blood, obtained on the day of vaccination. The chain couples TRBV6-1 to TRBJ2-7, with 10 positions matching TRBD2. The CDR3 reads CASRSGRANEQYF. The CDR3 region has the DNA TGTGCCAGCCGGAGCGGGAGGGCCAACGAGCAGTACTTC.